This T cell receptor beta chain emerged from a study of T cells in Graves' hyperthyroidism and ophthalmopathy. Amplification yielded TCR beta CDR3 regions, with RNA transcripts as the source. When the TCR CDR3 underwent first-round RT-PCR, the HTBI primer set was used. Using its own MiXCR run on the multiplex PCR reads, TCRdb lists one record per CDR3 protein. The table shows nearly 600,000 distinct CDR3 sequences, with more than 11% occurring only once. The CDR3 spans 16 residues. The V end lost 3 bases, the J end lost 0 bases, and 14 bases lay between the germline ends. This clonotype was detected ten times or more.

Sequenced material: blood. The sequence derives from a woman in her twenties or thirties with Graves' hyperthyroidism that later progressed to Graves' ophthalmopathy. This chain joins TRBV12-3 or TRBV12-4 and TRBJ1-1; tentative D call: TRBD1 (6 bases). Here the CDR3 DNA reads TGTGCCAGCAGTTTCCGGACAGTCAAAATGAACACTGAAGCTTTCTTT. Translation: CASSFRTVKMNTEAFF.